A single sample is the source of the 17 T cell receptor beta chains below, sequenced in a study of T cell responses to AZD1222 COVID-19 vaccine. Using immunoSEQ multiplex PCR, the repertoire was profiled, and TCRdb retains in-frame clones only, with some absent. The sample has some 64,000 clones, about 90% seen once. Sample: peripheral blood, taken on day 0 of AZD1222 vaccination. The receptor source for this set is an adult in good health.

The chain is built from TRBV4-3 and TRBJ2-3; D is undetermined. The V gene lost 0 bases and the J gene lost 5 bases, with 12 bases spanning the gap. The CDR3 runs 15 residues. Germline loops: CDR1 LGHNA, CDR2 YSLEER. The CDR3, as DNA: TGCGCCAGCAGCCAAGAGTCGCTAGTAAGAGATACGCAGTATTTT. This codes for CASSQESLVRDTQYF.

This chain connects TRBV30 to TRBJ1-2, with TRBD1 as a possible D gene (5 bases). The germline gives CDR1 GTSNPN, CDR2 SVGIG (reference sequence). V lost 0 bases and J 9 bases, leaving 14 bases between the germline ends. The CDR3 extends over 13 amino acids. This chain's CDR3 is CAWSVGRGASYTF. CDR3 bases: TGTGCCTGGAGTGTTGGTAGGGGAGCAAGCTACACCTTC.

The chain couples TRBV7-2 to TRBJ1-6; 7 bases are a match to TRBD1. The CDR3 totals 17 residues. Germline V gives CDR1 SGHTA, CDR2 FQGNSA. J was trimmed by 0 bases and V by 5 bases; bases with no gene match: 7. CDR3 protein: CASSPLGTASYNSPLHF. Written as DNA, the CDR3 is TGTGCCAGCAGCCCCCTCGGGACAGCCTCCTATAATTCACCCCTCCACTTT.

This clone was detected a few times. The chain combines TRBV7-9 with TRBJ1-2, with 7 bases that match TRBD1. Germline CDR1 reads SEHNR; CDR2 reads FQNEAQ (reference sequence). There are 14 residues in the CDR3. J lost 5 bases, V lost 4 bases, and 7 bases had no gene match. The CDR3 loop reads CASSSTGDGYGYTF. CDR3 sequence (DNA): TGTGCCAGCAGCTCCACAGGGGATGGGTATGGCTACACCTTC.

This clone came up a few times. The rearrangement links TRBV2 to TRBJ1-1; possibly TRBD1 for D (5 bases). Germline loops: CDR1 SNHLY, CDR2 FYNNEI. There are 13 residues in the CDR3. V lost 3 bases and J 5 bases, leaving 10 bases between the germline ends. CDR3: CASSDWGGTEAFF. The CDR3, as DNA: TGTGCCAGCAGTGACTGGGGGGGAACTGAAGCTTTCTTT. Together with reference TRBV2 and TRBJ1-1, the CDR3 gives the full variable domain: EPEVTQTPSHQVTQMGQEVILRCVPISNHLYFYWYRQILGQKVEFLVSFYNNEISEKSEIFDDQFSVERPDGSNFTLKIRSTKLEDSAMYFCASSDWGGTEAFFGQGTRLTVV.

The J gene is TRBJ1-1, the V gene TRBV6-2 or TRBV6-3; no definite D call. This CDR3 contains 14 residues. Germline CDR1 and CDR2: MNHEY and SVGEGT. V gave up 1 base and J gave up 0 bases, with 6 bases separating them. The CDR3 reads CASSYLWVNTEAFF. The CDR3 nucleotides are TGTGCCAGCAGTTACTTATGGGTGAACACTGAAGCTTTCTTT.

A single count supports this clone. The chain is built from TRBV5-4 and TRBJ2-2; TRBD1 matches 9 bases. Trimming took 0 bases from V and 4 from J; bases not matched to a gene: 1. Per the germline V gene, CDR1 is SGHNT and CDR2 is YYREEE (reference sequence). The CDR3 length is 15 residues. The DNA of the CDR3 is TGTGCCAGCAGCTTGGGGACAGGGGTCACCGGGGAGCTGTTTTTT. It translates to CASSLGTGVTGELFF.

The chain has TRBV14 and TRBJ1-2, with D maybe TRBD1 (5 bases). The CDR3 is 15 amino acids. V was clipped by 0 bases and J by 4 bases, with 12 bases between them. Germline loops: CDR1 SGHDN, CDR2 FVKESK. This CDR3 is CASSQDLGASYGYTF. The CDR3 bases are TGTGCCAGCAGCCAAGATCTCGGGGCCAGCTATGGCTACACCTTC.

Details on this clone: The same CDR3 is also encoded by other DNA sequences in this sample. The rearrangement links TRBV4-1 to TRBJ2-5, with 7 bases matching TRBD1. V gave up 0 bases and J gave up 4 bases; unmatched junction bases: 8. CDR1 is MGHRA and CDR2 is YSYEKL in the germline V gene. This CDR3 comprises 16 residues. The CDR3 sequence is CASSQEDREPRETQYF. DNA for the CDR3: TGCGCCAGCAGCCAAGAAGACAGGGAACCCCGAGAGACCCAGTACTTC.

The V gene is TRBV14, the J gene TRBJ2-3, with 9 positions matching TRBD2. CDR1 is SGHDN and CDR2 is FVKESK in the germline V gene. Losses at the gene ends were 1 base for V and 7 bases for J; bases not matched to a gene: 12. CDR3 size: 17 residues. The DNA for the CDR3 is TGTGCCAGCAGCCAAGGTGTCCGGCGGGGGGGTCGAAATACGCAGTATTTT. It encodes CASSQGVRRGGRNTQYF.

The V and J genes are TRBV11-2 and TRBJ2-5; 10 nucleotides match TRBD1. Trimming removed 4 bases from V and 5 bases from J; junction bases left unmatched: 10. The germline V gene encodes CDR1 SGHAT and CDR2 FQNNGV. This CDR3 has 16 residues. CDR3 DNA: TGTGCCAGCAGCTACCTAAGGGGACAGGGGAAGGAGACCCAGTACTTC. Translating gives CASSYLRGQGKETQYF.

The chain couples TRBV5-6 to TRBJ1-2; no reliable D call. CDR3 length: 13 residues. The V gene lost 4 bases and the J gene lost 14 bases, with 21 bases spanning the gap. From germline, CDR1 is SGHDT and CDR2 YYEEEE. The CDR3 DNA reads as TGTGCCAGCAGCCCTTCGGCGGAGGCCCGAGGGACCTTC. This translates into CASSPSAEARGTF.

Written as DNA, the CDR3 is TGCGCCAGCAGCTTAGGGGACAGGGGAGTAGACGAGCAGTACTTC. It specifies CASSLGDRGVDEQYF. V is TRBV5-1 and J is TRBJ2-7; the match to TRBD1 covers 10 bases. In germline, CDR1 is SGHRS, CDR2 YFSETQ. J was trimmed by 5 bases and V by 2 bases; bases with no gene match: 7. The CDR3 is 15 amino acids. Variable domain in full (rest from reference TRBV5-1 and TRBJ2-7): KAGVTQTPRYLIKTRGQQVTLSCSPISGHRSVSWYQQTPGQGLQFLFEYFSETQRNKGNFPGRFSGRQFSNSRSEMNVSTLELGDSALYLCASSLGDRGVDEQYFGPGTRLTVT.

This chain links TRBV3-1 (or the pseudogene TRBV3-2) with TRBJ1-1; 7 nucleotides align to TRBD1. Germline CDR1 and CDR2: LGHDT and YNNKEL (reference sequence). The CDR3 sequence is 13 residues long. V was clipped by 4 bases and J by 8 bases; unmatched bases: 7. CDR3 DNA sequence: TGTGCCAGCAGCCTAGGGGGCGCTAAAGAAGCTTTCTTT. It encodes CASSLGGAKEAFF.

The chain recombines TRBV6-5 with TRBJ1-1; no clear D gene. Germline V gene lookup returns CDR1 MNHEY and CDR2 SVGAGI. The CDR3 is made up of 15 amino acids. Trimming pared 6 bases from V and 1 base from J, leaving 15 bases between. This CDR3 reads CASRLHGLGNTEAFF. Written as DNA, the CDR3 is TGTGCCAGCAGACTTCATGGGCTCGGGAACACTGAAGCTTTCTTT.

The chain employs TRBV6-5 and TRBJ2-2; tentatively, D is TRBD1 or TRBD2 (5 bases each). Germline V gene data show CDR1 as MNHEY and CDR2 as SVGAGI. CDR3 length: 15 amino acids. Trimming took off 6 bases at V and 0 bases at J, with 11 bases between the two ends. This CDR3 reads CASSPGTPNTGELFF. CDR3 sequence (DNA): TGTGCCAGCAGCCCCGGGACCCCGAACACCGGGGAGCTGTTTTTT.

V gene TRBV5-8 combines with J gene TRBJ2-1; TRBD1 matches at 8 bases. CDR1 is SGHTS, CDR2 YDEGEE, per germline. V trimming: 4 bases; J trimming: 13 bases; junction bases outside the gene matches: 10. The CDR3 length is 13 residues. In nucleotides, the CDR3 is TGTGCCAGCAGCCCCGGGACAGGCACCGTTCAGTTCTTC. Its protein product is CASSPGTGTVQFF.